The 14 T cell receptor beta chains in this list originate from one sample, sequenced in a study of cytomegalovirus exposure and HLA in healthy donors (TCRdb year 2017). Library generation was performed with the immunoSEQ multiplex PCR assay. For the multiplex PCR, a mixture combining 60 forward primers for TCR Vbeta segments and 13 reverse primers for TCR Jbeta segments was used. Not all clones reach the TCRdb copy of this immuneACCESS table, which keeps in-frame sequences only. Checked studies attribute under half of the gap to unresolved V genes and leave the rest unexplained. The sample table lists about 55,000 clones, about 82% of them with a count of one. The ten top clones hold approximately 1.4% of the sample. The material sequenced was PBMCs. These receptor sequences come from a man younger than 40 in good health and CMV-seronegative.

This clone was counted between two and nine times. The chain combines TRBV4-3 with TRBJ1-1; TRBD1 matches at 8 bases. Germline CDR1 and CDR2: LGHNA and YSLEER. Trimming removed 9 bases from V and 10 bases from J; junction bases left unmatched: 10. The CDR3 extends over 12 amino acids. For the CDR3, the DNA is TGCGCCAGGAAAGACAGGGGAGATGGAGCTTTCTTT. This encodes CARKDRGDGAFF.

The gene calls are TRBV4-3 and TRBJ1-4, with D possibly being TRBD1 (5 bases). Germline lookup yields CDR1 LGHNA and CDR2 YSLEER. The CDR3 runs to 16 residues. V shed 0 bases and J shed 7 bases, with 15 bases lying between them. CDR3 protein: CASSQDWGSMSEKLFF. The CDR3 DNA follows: TGCGCCAGCAGCCAAGATTGGGGCAGTATGTCTGAAAAACTGTTTTTT.

The CDR3 region is CASSILAGGGSDEQFF. The CDR3, as DNA: TGTGCCAGTAGTATACTAGCGGGGGGAGGTTCTGATGAGCAGTTCTTC. The V gene is TRBV19, the J gene TRBJ2-1, with 11 bases matching TRBD2. The V gene's germline CDR1 is LNHDA and CDR2 SQIVND (reference sequence). J was trimmed by 8 bases and V by 2 bases; bases with no gene match: 8. The CDR3 contains 16 residues.

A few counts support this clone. The CDR3 coding sequence is TGTGCCAGCGGAGGGCTGCTTCGCTCTGGAAACACCATATATTTT. It is translated as CASGGLLRSGNTIYF. The chain links TRBV2 to TRBJ1-3; D unresolved. V was shortened by 8 bases and J by 0 bases, with 14 bases between the two germline ends. The CDR3 covers 15 residues. Germline CDR1 and CDR2: SNHLY and FYNNEI.

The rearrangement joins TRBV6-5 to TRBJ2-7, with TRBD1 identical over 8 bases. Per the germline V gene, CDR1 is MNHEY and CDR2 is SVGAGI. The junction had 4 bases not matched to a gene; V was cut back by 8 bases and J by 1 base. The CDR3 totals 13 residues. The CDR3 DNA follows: TGTGCCAGCCGCTGGACAGGGTCCTACGAGCAGTACTTC. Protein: CASRWTGSYEQYF.

This CDR3 is CASSRTTSGNTGELFF. The CDR3 DNA is TGTGCCAGTAGTAGAACGACTAGCGGGAACACCGGGGAGCTGTTTTTT. V and J are TRBV19 and TRBJ2-2, with 9 bases matching TRBD2. CDR1 and CDR2 (germline): LNHDA, SQIVND (reference sequence). The CDR3 is 16 residues long. V was clipped by 4 bases and J by 1 base; unmatched bases: 4.

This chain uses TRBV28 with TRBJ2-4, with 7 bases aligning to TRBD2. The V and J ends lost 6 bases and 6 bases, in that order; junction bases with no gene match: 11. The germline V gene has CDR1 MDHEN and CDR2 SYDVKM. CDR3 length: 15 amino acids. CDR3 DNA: TGTGCCAGCAGCTCTACCGGGACTACCCTAAACATTCAGTACTTC. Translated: CASSSTGTTLNIQYF. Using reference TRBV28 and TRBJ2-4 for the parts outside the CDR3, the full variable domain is DVKVTQSSRYLVKRTGEKVFLECVQDMDHENMFWYRQDPGLGLRLIYFSYDVKMKEKGDIPEGYSVSREKKERFSLILESASTNQTSMYLCASSSTGTTLNIQYFGAGTRLSVL.

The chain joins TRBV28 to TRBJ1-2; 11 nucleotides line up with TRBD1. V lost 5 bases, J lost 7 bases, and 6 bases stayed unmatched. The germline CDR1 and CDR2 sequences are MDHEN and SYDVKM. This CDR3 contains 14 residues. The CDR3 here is CASSPRTGGSGYTF. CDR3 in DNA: TGTGCCAGCAGTCCCCGGACAGGGGGCTCTGGCTACACCTTC.

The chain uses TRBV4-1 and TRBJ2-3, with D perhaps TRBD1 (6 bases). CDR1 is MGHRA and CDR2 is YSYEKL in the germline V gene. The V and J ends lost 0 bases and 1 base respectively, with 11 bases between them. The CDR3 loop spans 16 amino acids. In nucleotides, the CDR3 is TGCGCCAGCAGCCAAGATAGGGGGTCCCGCACAGATACGCAGTATTTT. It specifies CASSQDRGSRTDTQYF.

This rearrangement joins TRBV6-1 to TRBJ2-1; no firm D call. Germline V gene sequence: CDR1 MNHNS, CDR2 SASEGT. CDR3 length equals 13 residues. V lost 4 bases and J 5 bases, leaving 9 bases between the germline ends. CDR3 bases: TGTGCCAGCAGTGCGGTGTTAAACAATGAGCAGTTCTTC. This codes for CASSAVLNNEQFF.

The CDR3 DNA sequence: TGTGCCAGTAGTACCTTGGGACAGGGTCCTAACTATGGCTACACCTTC. It yields the protein CASSTLGQGPNYGYTF. The chain couples TRBV19 to TRBJ1-2, with 9 positions matching TRBD1. Germline CDR1 LNHDA, CDR2 SQIVND (reference sequence). V shed 4 bases, J shed 0 bases, and the junction held 6 bases outside the gene matches. The CDR3 is made up of 16 amino acids.

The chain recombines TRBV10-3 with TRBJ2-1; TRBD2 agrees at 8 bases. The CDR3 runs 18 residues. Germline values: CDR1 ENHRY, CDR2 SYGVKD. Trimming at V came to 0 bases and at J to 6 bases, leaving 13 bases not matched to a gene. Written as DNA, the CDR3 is TGTGCCATCAGTGAGTCTTTGGCGCTCGGGAGGGAGGGCAATGAGCAGTTCTTC. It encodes CAISESLALGREGNEQFF.

The CDR3 protein is CASSLGLADSYEQYF. The CDR3 DNA follows: TGTGCCAGCAGCCTGGGACTAGCGGACTCCTACGAGCAGTACTTC. The chain combines TRBV5-6 with TRBJ2-7, with 11 bases matching TRBD2. Germline values: CDR1 SGHDT, CDR2 YYEEEE. The CDR3 totals 15 residues. V was pared by 4 bases and J by 0 bases, with 3 bases of the junction left unmatched.

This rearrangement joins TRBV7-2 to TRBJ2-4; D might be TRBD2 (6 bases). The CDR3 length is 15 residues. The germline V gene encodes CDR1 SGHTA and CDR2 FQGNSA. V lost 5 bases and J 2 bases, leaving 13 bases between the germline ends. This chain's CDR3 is CASSRYAGTKNIQYF. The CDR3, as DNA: TGTGCCAGCAGCCGTTATGCGGGAACCAAAAACATTCAGTACTTC.